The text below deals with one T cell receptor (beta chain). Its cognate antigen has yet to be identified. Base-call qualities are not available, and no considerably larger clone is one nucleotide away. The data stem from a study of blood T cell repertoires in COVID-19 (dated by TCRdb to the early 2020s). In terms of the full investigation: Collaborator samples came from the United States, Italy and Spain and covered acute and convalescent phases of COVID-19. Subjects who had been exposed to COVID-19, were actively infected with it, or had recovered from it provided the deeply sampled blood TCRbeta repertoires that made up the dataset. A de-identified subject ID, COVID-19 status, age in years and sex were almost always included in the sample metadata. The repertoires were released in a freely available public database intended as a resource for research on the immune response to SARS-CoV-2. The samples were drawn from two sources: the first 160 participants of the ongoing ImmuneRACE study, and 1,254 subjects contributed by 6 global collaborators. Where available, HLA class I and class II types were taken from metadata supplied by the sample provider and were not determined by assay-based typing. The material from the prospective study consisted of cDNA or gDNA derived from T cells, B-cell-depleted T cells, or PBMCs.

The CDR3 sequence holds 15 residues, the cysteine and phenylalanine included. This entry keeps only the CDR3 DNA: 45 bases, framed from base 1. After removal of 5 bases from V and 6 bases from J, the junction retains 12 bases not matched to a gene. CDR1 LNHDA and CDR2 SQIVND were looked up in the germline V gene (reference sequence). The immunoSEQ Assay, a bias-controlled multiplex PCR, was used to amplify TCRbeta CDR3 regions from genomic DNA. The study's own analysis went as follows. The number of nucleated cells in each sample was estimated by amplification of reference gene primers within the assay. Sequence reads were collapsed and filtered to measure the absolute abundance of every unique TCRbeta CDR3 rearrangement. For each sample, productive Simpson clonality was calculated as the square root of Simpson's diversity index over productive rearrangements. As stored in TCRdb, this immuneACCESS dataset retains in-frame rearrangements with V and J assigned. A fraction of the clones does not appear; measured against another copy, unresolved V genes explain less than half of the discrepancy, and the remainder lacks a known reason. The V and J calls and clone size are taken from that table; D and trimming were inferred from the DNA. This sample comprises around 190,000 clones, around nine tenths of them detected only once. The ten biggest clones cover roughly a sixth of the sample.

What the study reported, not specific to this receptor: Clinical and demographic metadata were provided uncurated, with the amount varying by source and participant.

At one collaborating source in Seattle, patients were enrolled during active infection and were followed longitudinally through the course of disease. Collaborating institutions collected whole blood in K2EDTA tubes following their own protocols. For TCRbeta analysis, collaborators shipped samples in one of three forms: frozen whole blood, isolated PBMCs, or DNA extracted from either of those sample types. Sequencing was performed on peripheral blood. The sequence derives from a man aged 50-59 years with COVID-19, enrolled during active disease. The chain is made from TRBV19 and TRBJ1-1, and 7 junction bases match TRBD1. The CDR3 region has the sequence CASSRRFVDRAEAFF. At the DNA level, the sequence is TGTGCCAGTAGTCGAAGATTTGTCGACAGGGCTGAAGCTTTCTTT.